This T cell receptor beta chain was profiled in a study of blood T cell repertoires in COVID-19. This clone appeared a single time. The CDR3 loop spans 13 amino acids. CDR1 and CDR2 from the germline V gene are SGHRS and YFSETQ. The V end was cut by 3 bases, the J end by 2 bases, with 9 bases between. In the original workflow: Reference gene primer amplification gave nucleated cell count estimates. Generated by immunoSEQ multiplex PCR, the TCRdb table keeps only in-frame clones and is missing some. The D gene and trimming were derived from the DNA, and the V and J assignments and clone size from that table. The profile shows 150,000 to 200,000 clones, 87% of them singletons.

The sequencing input was peripheral blood. The clonotype was recovered from a woman in her forties or fifties with acute or convalescent COVID-19. This rearrangement joins TRBV5-1 to TRBJ2-7, with D tentatively TRBD2 (7 bases). As DNA, the CDR3 is TGCGCCAGCAGCTCGGGGGGCCCCTACGAGCAGTACTTC. It specifies CASSSGGPYEQYF.